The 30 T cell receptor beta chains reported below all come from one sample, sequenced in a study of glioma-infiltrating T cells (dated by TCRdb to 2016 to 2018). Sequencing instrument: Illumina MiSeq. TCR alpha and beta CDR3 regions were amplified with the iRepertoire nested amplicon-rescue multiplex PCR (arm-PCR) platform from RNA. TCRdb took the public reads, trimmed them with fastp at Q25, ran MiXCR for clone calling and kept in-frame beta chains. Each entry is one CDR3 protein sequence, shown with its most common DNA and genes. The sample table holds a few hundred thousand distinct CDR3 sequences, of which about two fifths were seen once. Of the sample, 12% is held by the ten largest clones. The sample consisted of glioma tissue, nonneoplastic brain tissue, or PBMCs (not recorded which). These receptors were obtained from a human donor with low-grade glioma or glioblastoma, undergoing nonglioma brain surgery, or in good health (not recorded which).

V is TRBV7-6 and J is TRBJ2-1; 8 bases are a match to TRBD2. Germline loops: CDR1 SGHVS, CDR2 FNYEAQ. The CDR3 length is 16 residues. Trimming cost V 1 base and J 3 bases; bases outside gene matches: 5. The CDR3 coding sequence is TGTGCCAGCAGCTTAGATATTAGCGGGGTCTACAATGAGCAGTTCTTC. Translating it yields CASSLDISGVYNEQFF. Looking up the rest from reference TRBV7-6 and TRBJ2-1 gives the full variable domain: GAGVSQSPRYKVTKRGQDVALRCDPISGHVSLYWYRQALGQGPEFLTYFNYEAQQDKSGLPNDRFSAERPEGSISTLTIQRTEQRDSAMYRCASSLDISGVYNEQFFGPGTRLTVL.

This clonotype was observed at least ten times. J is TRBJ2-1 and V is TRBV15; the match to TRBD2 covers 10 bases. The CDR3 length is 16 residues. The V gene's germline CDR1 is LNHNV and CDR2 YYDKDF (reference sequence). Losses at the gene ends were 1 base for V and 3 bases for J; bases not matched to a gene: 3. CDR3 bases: TGTGCCACCAGCAGAGGACTAGCGGGTTACTACAATGAGCAGTTCTTC. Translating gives CATSRGLAGYYNEQFF. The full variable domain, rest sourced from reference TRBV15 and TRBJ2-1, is DAMVIQNPRYQVTQFGKPVTLSCSQTLNHNVMYWYQQKSSQAPKLLFHYYDKDFNNEADTPDNFQSRRPNTSFCFLDIRSPGLGDTAMYLCATSRGLAGYYNEQFFGPGTRLTVL.

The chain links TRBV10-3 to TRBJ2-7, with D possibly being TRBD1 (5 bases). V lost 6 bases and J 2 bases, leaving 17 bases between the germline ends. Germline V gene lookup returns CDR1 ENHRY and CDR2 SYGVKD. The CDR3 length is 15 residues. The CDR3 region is CAISFAQGTPYEQYF. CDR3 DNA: TGTGCCATCAGCTTTGCTCAGGGTACCCCCTACGAGCAGTACTTC.

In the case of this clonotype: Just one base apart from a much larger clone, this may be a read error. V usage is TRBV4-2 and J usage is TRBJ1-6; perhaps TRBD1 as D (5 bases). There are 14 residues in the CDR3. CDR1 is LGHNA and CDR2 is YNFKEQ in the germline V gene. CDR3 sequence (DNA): TGTGCCAGCATCCAAGTACAGGTTAATTCACCCCTCCACTTT. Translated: CASIQVQVNSPLHF.

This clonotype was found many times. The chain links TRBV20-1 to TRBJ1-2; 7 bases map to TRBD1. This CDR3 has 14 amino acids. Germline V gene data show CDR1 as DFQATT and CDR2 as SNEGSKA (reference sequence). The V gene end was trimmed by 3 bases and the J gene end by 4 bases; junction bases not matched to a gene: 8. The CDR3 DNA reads TGCAGTGCTAGGAACCTTAGACAGGGCTATGGCTACACCTTC. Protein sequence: CSARNLRQGYGYTF.

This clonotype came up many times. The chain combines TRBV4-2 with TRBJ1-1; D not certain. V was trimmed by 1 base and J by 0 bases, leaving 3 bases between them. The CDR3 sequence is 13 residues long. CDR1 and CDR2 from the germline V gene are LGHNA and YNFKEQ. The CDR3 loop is CASSQVMNTEAFF. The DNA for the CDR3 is TGTGCCAGCAGCCAAGTTATGAACACTGAAGCTTTCTTT.

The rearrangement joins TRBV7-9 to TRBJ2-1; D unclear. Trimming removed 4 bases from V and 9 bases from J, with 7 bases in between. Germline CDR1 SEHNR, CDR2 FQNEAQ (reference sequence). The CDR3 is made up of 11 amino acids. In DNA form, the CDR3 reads TGTGCCAGCAGCTCCCCGGCTGAGCAGTTCTTC. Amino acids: CASSSPAEQFF.

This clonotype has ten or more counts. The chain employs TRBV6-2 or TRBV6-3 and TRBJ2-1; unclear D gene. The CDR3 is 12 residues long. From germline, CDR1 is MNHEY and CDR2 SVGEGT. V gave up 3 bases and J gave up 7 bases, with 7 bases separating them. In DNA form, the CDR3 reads TGTGCCAGCAGTTATTGGGTAAATGAGCAGTTCTTC. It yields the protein CASSYWVNEQFF.

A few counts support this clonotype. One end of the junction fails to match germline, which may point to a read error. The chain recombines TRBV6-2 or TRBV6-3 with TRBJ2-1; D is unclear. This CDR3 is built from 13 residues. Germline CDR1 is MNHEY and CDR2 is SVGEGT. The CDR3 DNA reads TGTGCCATCAGTGGAAGCAGCTACAATGAGCAGTTCTTC. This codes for CAISGSSYNEQFF.

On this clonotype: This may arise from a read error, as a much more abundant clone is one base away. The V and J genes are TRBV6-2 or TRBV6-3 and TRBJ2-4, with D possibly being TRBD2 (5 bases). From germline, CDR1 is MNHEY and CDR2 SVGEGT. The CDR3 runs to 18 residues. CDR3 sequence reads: CASSLAGQRLNAKNIEYF. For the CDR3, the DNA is TGTGCCAGCAGTTTGGCGGGCCAACGGTTAAATGCCAAAAACATTGAGTACTTC.

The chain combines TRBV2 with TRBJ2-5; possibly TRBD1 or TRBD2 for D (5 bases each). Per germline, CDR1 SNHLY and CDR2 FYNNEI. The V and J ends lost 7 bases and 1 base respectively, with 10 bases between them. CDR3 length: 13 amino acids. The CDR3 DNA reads TGTGCCAGCAAGAGGGGTTCCCAAGAGACCCAGTACTTC. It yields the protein CASKRGSQETQYF. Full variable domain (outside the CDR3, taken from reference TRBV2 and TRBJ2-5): EPEVTQTPSHQVTQMGQEVILRCVPISNHLYFYWYRQILGQKVEFLVSFYNNEISEKSEIFDDQFSVERPDGSNFTLKIRSTKLEDSAMYFCASKRGSQETQYFGPGTRLLVL.

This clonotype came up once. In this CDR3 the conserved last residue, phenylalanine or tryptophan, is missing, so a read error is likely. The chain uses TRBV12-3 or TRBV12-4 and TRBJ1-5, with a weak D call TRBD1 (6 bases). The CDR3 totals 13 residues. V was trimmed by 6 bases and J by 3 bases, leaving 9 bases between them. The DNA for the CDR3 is TGTGCCAGCAGAGGACAGACCAATCAGCCCCAGCATTTA. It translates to CASRGQTNQPQHL.

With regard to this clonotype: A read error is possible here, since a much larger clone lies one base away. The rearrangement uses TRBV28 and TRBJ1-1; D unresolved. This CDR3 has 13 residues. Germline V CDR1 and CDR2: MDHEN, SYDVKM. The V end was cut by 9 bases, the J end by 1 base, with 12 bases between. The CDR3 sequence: CARSLEKNTEAFF. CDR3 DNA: TGTGCCAGATCGTTGGAGAAGAACACTGAAGCTTTCTTT.

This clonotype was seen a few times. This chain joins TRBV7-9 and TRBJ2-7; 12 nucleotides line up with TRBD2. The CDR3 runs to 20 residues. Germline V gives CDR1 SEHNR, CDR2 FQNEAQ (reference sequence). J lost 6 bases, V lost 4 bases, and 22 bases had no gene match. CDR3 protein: CASSSPPRLAGGPRRIEQYF. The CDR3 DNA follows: TGTGCCAGCAGCTCTCCCCCGAGGCTAGCGGGAGGGCCTCGCAGGATCGAGCAGTACTTC.

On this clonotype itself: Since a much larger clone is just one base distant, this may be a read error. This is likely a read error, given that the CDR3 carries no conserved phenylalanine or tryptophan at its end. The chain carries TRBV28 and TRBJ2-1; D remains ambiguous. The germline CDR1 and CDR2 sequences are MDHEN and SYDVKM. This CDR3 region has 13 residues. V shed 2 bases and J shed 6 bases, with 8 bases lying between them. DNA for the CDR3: TGTGCCAGCAGTTTAATCCCTTCCAATGAGCAGTTCTCC. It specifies CASSLIPSNEQFS.

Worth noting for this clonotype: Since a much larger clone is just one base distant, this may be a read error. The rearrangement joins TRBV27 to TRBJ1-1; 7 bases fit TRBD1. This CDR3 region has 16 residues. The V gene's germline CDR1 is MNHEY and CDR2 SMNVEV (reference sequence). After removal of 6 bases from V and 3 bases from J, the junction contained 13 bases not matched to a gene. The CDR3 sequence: CASRLQGFVSYTEAFF. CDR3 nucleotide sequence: TGTGCCAGCAGATTACAGGGGTTTGTTTCTTACACTGAAGCTTTCTTT.

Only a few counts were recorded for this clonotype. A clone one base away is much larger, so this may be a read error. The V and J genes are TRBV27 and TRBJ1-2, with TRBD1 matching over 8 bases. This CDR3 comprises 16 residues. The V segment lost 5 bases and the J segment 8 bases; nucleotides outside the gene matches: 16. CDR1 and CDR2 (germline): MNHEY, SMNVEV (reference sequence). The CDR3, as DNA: TGTGCCAGCAGTCCAGGGGTCCGGACAGGGCGTAAGGGCTACACCTTC. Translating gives CASSPGVRTGRKGYTF.

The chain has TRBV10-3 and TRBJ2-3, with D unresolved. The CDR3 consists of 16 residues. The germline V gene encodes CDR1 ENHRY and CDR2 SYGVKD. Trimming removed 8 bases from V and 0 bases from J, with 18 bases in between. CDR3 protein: CAIAPVVDTSTDTQYF. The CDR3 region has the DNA TGTGCCATCGCCCCTGTGGTAGATACTAGCACAGATACGCAGTATTTT.

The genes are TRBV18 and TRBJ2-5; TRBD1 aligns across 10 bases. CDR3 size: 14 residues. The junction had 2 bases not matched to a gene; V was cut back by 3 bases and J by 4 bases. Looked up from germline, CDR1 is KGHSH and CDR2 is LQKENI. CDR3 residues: CASSPGQGRETQYF. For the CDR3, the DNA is TGTGCCAGCTCACCGGGACAGGGGAGAGAGACCCAGTACTTC.

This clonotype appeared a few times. The CDR3 DNA follows: TGTGCCAGCAGTCAGAGGGCAGATACGCAGTATTTT. As protein: CASSQRADTQYF. This chain connects TRBV11-3 to TRBJ2-3, with a weak D call TRBD2 (5 bases). The CDR3 has 12 residues. V was pared by 6 bases and J by 4 bases, with 8 bases between. CDR1 and CDR2 from the germline V gene are SGHNT and YENEEA.

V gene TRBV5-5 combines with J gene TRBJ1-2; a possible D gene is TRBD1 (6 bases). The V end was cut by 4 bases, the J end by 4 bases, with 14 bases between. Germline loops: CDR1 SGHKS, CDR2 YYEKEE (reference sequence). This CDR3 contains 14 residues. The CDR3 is CASSPELRGYGYTF. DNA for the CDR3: TGTGCCAGCAGCCCGGAGCTCAGGGGCTATGGCTACACCTTC.

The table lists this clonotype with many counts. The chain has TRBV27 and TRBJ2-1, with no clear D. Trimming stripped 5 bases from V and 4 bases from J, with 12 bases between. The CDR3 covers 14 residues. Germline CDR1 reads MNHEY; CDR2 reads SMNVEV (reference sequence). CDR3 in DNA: TGTGCCAGCAGTCCCCGGGTCGAATACAATGAGCAGTTCTTC. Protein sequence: CASSPRVEYNEQFF.

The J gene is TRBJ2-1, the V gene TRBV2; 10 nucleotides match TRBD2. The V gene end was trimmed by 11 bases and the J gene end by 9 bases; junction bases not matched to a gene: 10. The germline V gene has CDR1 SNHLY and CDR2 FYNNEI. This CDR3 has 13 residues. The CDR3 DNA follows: TGTGCCTCTACTAGCGGGATAGGTAGTGAGCAGTTCTTC. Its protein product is CASTSGIGSEQFF.

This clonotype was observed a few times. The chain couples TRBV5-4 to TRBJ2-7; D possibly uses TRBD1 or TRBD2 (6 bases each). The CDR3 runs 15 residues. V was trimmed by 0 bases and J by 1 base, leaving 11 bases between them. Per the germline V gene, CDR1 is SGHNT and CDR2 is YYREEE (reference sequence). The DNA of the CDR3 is TGTGCCAGCAGCTTGGGGGGGGCAGGGTCCTACGAGCAGTACTTC. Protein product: CASSLGGAGSYEQYF.

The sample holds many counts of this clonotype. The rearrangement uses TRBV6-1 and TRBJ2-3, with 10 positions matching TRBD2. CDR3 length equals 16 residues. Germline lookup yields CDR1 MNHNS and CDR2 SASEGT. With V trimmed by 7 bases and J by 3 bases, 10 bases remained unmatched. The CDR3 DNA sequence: TGTGCCAGCAAACTTAGCGGGAGGTTCCGTACAGATACGCAGTATTTT. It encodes CASKLSGRFRTDTQYF.

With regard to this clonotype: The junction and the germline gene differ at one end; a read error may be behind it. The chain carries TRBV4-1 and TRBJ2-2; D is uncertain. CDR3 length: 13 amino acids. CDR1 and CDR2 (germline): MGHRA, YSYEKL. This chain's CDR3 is CASSLFYTGELFF. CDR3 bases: TGTGCCAGCAGCTTATTTTACACCGGGGAGCTGTTTTTT.

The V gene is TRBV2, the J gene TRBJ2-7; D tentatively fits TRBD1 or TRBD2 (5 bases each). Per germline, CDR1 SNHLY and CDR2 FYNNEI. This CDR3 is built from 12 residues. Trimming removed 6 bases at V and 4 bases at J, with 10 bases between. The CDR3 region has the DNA TGTGCCAGCAGAGGGGACGCGTACGAGCAGTACTTC. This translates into CASRGDAYEQYF.

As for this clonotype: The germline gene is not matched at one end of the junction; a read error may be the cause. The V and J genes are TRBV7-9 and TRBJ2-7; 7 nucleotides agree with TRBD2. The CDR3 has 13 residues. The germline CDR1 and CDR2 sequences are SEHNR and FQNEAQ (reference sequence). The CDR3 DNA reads TGCGCCAGCAGCTTAGGACTAGTGGTCGAGCAGTACTTC. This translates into CASSLGLVVEQYF. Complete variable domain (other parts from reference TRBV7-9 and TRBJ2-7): DTGVSQNPRHKITKRGQNVTFRCDPISEHNRLYWYRQTLGQGPEFLTYFQNEAQLEKSRLLSDRFSAERPKGSFSTLEIQRTEQGDSAMYLCASSLGLVVEQYFGPGTRLTVT.

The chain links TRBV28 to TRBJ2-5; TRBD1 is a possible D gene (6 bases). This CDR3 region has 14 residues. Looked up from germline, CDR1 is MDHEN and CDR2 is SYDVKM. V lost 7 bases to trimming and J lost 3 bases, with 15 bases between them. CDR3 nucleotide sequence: TGTGCCAGCACCCAAACAGGGCGTGAAGAGACCCAGTACTTC. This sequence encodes CASTQTGREETQYF.

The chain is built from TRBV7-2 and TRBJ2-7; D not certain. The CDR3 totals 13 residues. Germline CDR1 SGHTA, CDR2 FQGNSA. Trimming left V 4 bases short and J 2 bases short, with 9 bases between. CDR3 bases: TGTGCCAGCAGCTCCCACAGTACCTACGAGCAGTACTTC. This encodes CASSSHSTYEQYF.